A selection of T cell receptor beta chains follows, all from one sample in a study of early T cells in non-severe SARS-CoV-2 infection. MiXCR was run by TCRdb on the 5' RACE reads, yielding one entry per CDR3 protein. This table holds 55,000 to 65,000 distinct CDR3 sequences, around 12% found once. This material consisted of whole blood, taken at baseline. Receptor source: an adult who was a healthcare worker with PCR-confirmed SARS-CoV-2 infection or an uninfected control (not recorded which). The CDR3 runs from the conserved cysteine through the conserved F or W. Each record gives: V gene, clone size, J gene, D gene, CDR3 protein, CDR3 DNA. A D gene is named only where the DNA matches it firmly. The listing skips clone size in some rows; elsewhere it reads once, few, many or a size class.

V: TRBV10-1
size: NA
J: TRBJ2-7
D: NA
CDR3: CASSESRTGEQYF
DNA: TGCGCCAGCAGTGAATCTAGGACGGGCGAGCAGTACTTC

V: TRBV12-3/TRBV12-4
size: NA
J: TRBJ2-3
D: NA
CDR3: CAGGQSHDTQYF
DNA: TGTGCCGGGGGCCAATCCCACGATACGCAGTATTTT

V: TRBV19
size: NA
J: TRBJ2-2
D: NA
CDR3: CASSPSGFSTGELFF
DNA: TGTGCCAGTAGTCCTTCTGGGTTCTCGACCGGGGAGCTGTTTTTT

V: TRBV20-1
size: many
J: TRBJ2-1
D: TRBD2
CDR3: CSATGTKKVEQFF
DNA: TGCAGTGCTACCGGGACTAAAAAGGTTGAGCAGTTCTTC

V: TRBV7-9
size: NA
J: TRBJ2-2
D: NA
CDR3: CASSLQATGELFF
DNA: TGTGCCAGCAGCTTACAGGCCACCGGGGAGCTGTTTTTT

V: TRBV5-4
size: few
J: TRBJ1-2
D: NA
CDR3: CASTHILKEVGYTF
DNA: TGTGCCAGCACCCACATATTGAAGGAGGTTGGCTACACCTTC

V: TRBV27
size: many
J: TRBJ1-1
D: NA
CDR3: CASSLGGDTEAFF
DNA: TGTGCCAGCAGTTTAGGGGGAGACACTGAAGCTTTCTTT

V: TRBV15
size: NA
J: TRBJ2-3
D: NA
CDR3: CATSRATGPDTQYF
DNA: TGTGCCACCAGCAGAGCGACTGGACCAGATACGCAGTATTTT

V: TRBV27
size: NA
J: TRBJ2-7
D: NA
CDR3: CASRGLSYEQYF
DNA: TGTGCCAGCAGAGGACTCTCCTACGAGCAGTACTTC

V: TRBV6-2/TRBV6-3
size: few
J: TRBJ2-2
D: NA
CDR3: CASGEAGMAGELFF
DNA: TGTGCCAGCGGAGAGGCAGGGATGGCCGGGGAGCTGTTTTTT

V: TRBV30
size: NA
J: TRBJ2-3
D: NA
CDR3: CAWSVQGGTDTQYF
DNA: TGTGCCTGGAGTGTCCAGGGGGGGACAGATACGCAGTATTTT

V: TRBV29-1
size: many
J: TRBJ1-2
D: TRBD1
CDR3: CSVELQGADGYTF
DNA: TGCAGCGTTGAGTTACAGGGGGCTGATGGCTACACCTTC

V: TRBV12-3/TRBV12-4
size: NA
J: TRBJ1-5
D: NA
CDR3: CASSAHNQPQHF
DNA: TGTGCCAGCAGTGCTCACAATCAGCCCCAGCATTTT

V: TRBV6-1
size: many
J: TRBJ2-2
D: NA
CDR3: CASRRRDIANTGELFF
DNA: TGTGCCAGCAGGCGAAGGGACATCGCGAACACCGGGGAGCTGTTTTTT

V: TRBV10-3
size: many
J: TRBJ2-7
D: TRBD2
CDR3: CAISGTSGLREQYF
DNA: TGTGCCATATCCGGGACTAGCGGTCTAAGGGAGCAGTACTTC

V: TRBV5-1
size: few
J: TRBJ1-4
D: NA
CDR3: CASSFLTGDNEKLFF
DNA: TGCGCCAGCAGCTTTCTGACCGGGGATAATGAAAAACTGTTTTTT

V: TRBV25-1
size: many
J: TRBJ2-7
D: NA
CDR3: CASSEWVGAKEYF
DNA: TGTGCCAGCAGTGAATGGGTTGGGGCAAAGGAGTACTTC

V: TRBV7-2
size: NA
J: TRBJ2-7
D: NA
CDR3: CASSARMGGTYEQYF
DNA: TGTGCCAGCAGCGCTAGAATGGGCGGGACCTACGAGCAGTACTTC

V: TRBV7-2
size: few
J: TRBJ2-7
D: TRBD2
CDR3: CASSVAGVLEQYF
DNA: TGTGCCAGCAGCGTAGCGGGAGTCCTGGAGCAGTACTTC

V: TRBV28
size: NA
J: TRBJ2-1
D: NA
CDR3: CASSPDRLRSYNEQFF
DNA: TGTGCCAGCAGTCCTGACAGGCTGAGGTCCTACAATGAGCAGTTCTTC

V: TRBV18
size: few
J: TRBJ1-1
D: TRBD1
CDR3: CASSQGGADTEAFF
DNA: TGTGCCAGCTCACAAGGGGGCGCGGACACTGAAGCTTTCTTT

V: TRBV30
size: NA
J: TRBJ2-5
D: TRBD2
CDR3: CAWRPLAGVETQYF
DNA: TGTGCCTGGAGACCGCTAGCGGGAGTAGAGACCCAGTACTTC

V: TRBV29-1
size: once
J: TRBJ1-2
D: NA
CDR3: CSTLGLGGYTF
DNA: TGCAGCACACTAGGATTGGGCGGCTACACCTTC

V: TRBV19
size: NA
J: TRBJ2-5
D: NA
CDR3: CASMPGPEGKTQYF
DNA: TGTGCCAGTATGCCGGGACCGGAGGGCAAGACCCAGTACTTC

V: TRBV7-9
size: few
J: TRBJ2-1
D: NA
CDR3: CASSLVGDDNEQFF
DNA: TGTGCCAGCAGCTTAGTCGGCGACGACAATGAGCAGTTCTTC

V: TRBV13
size: few
J: TRBJ2-3
D: TRBD2
CDR3: CASSPTGGEEDTQYF
DNA: TGTGCCAGCAGCCCCACGGGGGGGGAAGAAGATACGCAGTATTTT

V: TRBV7-7
size: NA
J: TRBJ2-6
D: NA
CDR3: CASSPSRQANSGANVLTF
DNA: TGTGCCAGCAGCCCTTCCCGACAGGCTAACTCTGGGGCCAACGTCCTGACTTTC

V: TRBV9
size: few
J: TRBJ2-4
D: TRBD2
CDR3: CASSVGNIWDSGKANIQYF
DNA: TGTGCCAGCAGCGTAGGGAACATTTGGGATAGCGGGAAAGCAAACATTCAGTACTTC

V: TRBV5-1
size: few
J: TRBJ2-3
D: NA
CDR3: CASSFFPDSDTQYF
DNA: TGCGCCAGCAGCTTCTTCCCTGACTCAGATACGCAGTATTTT

V: TRBV7-2
size: many
J: TRBJ2-5
D: NA
CDR3: CASSLASGTQETQYF
DNA: TGTGCCAGCAGCTTAGCTTCAGGAACCCAAGAGACCCAGTACTTC

V: TRBV7-2
size: few
J: TRBJ2-6
D: TRBD1
CDR3: CASSLAGQGSSSGANVLTF
DNA: TGTGCCAGCAGCTTAGCGGGACAGGGGAGCTCCTCTGGGGCCAACGTCCTGACTTTC

V: TRBV5-1
size: few
J: TRBJ2-6
D: NA
CDR3: CASSLRLKGGGANVLTF
DNA: TGCGCCAGCAGCTTGAGACTAAAGGGCGGTGGGGCCAACGTCCTGACTTTC

V: TRBV24-1
size: NA
J: TRBJ1-2
D: TRBD1
CDR3: CATSDSRQGAYGYTF
DNA: TGTGCCACCAGTGATTCTCGACAGGGGGCCTATGGCTACACCTTC

V: TRBV28
size: few
J: TRBJ1-2
D: NA
CDR3: CASSLQGSLYGYTF
DNA: TGTGCCAGCAGTTTACAGGGATCCCTATATGGCTACACCTTC

V: TRBV7-8
size: few
J: TRBJ2-5
D: TRBD2
CDR3: CASSPRGVATAGTQYF
DNA: TGTGCCAGCAGCCCGCGGGGGGTAGCGACGGCCGGGACCCAGTACTTC

V: TRBV13
size: few
J: TRBJ2-1
D: TRBD2
CDR3: CASSLKVRGGYNEQFF
DNA: TGTGCCAGCAGCTTAAAAGTCCGGGGGGGATACAATGAGCAGTTCTTC

V: TRBV24-1
size: NA
J: TRBJ2-7
D: NA
CDR3: CATSWGSHSWEQYF
DNA: TGTGCCACCAGTTGGGGCTCACACTCTTGGGAGCAGTACTTC

V: TRBV7-9
size: few
J: TRBJ2-5
D: NA
CDR3: CASSQGYQLGETQYF
DNA: TGTGCCAGCAGCCAGGGATATCAACTGGGAGAGACCCAGTACTTC

V: TRBV28
size: few
J: TRBJ2-7
D: NA
CDR3: CASSLPRTGRADEQYF
DNA: TGTGCCAGCAGTTTACCCCGGACAGGGAGGGCCGACGAGCAGTACTTC

V: TRBV2
size: NA
J: TRBJ2-1
D: TRBD1
CDR3: CASLRDRTNEQFF
DNA: TGTGCCAGCCTCCGGGACAGAACCAATGAGCAGTTCTTC

V: TRBV7-9
size: NA
J: TRBJ2-3
D: TRBD1
CDR3: CASSLDRAFTDTQYF
DNA: TGTGCCAGCAGCTTGGACAGGGCCTTTACAGATACGCAGTATTTT

V: TRBV3-1
size: many
J: TRBJ1-6
D: NA
CDR3: CASSQGTGNSPLHF
DNA: TGTGCCAGCAGCCAAGGTACAGGGAATTCACCCCTCCACTTT

V: TRBV13
size: NA
J: TRBJ1-3
D: TRBD1
CDR3: CASSSGTVGNTIYF
DNA: TGTGCCAGCAGCTCTGGGACAGTCGGAAACACCATATATTTT

V: TRBV29-1
size: NA
J: TRBJ2-7
D: TRBD2
CDR3: CSVESVAGASYEQYF
DNA: TGCAGCGTTGAGTCAGTAGCGGGGGCTTCCTACGAGCAGTACTTC

V: TRBV6-5
size: many
J: TRBJ1-1
D: NA
CDR3: CASSYQRTNTEAFF
DNA: TGTGCCAGCAGTTATCAGAGAACGAACACTGAAGCTTTCTTT

V: TRBV6-1
size: NA
J: TRBJ2-3
D: TRBD1
CDR3: CASSGGGSFTDTQYF
DNA: TGTGCCAGCAGTGGAGGGGGCAGTTTCACAGATACGCAGTATTTT

V: TRBV7-9
size: few
J: TRBJ2-1
D: TRBD2
CDR3: CASRLPGLAGVALNNEQFF
DNA: TGTGCCAGCAGGCTTCCGGGACTAGCGGGCGTCGCACTCAACAATGAGCAGTTCTTC

V: TRBV14
size: few
J: TRBJ2-1
D: NA
CDR3: CASSPGYTYNEQFF
DNA: TGTGCCAGCAGTCCGGGCTACACCTACAATGAGCAGTTCTTC